Reported below is one T cell receptor (beta chain). The assay was immunoSEQ multiplex PCR, and TCRdb's table has in-frame clones only and misses some. The data contain just over 150,000 clones, roughly 90% of them seen just once; the ten biggest clones take up about 6.6%. This entry is derived from a study of blood T cell repertoires in COVID-19. The study drew participants aged about 18 to 90 years from some 24 US areas. Two consecutive negative NP/OP PCR tests, clearance, or resolved symptoms defined Cohort 3 recovery. The CDR3 contains 15 residues. Germline V gene data show CDR1 as GTSNPN and CDR2 as SVGIG (reference sequence). V trimming: 0 bases; J trimming: 6 bases; junction bases outside the gene matches: 7.

The sample taken for sequencing was PBMCs or T cells enriched from blood (not recorded which). V and J are TRBV30 and TRBJ1-5, with 8 bases lining up with TRBD1. The receptor was derived from a woman aged 50 to 65 who had recovered from COVID-19. CDR3 sequence: CAWSVRGGTGQPQHF. CDR3 sequence (DNA): TGTGCCTGGAGTGTACGTGGAGGGACAGGTCAGCCCCAGCATTTT.